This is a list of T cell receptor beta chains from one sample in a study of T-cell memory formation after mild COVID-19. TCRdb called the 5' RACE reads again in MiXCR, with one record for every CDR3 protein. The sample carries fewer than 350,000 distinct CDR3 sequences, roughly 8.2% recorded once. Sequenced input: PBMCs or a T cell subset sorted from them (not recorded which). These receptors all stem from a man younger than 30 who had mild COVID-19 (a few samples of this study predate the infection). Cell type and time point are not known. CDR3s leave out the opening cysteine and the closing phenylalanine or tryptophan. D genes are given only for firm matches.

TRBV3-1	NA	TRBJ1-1	ASSQEGGRGAF
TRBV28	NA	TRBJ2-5	ASGSPAAGRETQY
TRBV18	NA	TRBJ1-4	ASSPPGGTNEKLF
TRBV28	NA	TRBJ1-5	ASSYLTGAGQPQH
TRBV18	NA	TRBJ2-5	ASSPQGRETQY
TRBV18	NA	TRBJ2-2	ASSPQLQGGTGELF
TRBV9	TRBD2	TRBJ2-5	ASSTGLAGGIEETQY
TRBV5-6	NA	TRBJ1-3	ASSLGSDGNTIY
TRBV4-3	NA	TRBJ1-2	ASSPSRGEGYGYT
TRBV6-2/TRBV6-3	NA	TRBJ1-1	ASTPGELNTEAF
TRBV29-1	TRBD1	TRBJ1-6	SVRDSIYNSPLH
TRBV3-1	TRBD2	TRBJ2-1	ASSQTGIGTSVDEQF
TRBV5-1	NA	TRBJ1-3	ASSPGETGNTIY
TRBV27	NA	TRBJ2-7	ASSFSGAAYEQY
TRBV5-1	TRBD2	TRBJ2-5	ASSRSGGTQETQY
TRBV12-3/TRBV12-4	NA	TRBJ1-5	ASSLRSSNQPQH
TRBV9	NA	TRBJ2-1	ASSAVGQAWNEQF
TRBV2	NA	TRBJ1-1	ASRAPRPMNTEAF
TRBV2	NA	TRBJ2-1	ARIRQDGNEQF
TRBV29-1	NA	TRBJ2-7	SVVAAAYEQY
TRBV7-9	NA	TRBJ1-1	ASSPHTVLGTEAF
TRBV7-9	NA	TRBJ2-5	ASSLHFRFQETQY
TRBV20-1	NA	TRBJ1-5	SARIGNNQPQH
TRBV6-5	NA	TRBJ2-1	ASGLSSSYNEQF
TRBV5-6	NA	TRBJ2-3	ASSLVPATDTQY
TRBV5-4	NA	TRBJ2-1	ASSPDQTPTGQF
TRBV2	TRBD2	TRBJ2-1	ASSGGLAGSYEQF
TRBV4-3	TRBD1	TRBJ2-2	ASSQGTGGANTGELF
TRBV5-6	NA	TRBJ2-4	ASSFRVAKNIQY
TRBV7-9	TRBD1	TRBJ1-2	ASSRTGLNGYT
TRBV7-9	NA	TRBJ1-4	ASSRVRGDEKLF
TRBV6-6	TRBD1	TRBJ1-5	ASSSQDRVQPQH
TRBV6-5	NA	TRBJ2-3	ASSPEGILGDTQY
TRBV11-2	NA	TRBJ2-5	ASSLRSQGETQY
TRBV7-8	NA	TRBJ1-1	ASSSPREGNTEAF
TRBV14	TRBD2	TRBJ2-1	ASSSVAGGINEQF
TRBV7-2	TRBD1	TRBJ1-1	ASSPTGTENTEAF
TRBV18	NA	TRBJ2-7	ASSPPGQTNEQY
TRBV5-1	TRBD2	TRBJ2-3	ASRLAGEQHTQY
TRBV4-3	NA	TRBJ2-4	ASSQDLGKLNIQY
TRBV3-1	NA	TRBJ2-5	ASSQVVIAVSQETQY
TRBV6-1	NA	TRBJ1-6	ASRRQELLNSPLH
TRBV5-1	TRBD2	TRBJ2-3	ASSWTSGGAPDTQY
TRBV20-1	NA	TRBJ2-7	SAGLGYEQY
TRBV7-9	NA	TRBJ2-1	ASSSGSWNEQF
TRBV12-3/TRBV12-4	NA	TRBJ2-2	ASSLGPVAGELF
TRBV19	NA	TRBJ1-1	ASSFGERNTEAF
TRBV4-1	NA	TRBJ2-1	ASSQEGTRANEQF
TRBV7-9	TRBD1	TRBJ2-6	ASSSTTGGLSGANVLT
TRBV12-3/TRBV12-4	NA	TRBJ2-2	ASSLGTVTGELF
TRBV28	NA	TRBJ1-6	ASTQTYRGQSYNSPLH
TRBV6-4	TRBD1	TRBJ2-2	ASSVQGPTNTGELF
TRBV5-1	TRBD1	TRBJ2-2	ASSATGGGTGELF
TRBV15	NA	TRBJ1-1	ATSRVGRTYGTEAF